This T cell receptor (beta chain) was captured by sequencing in a study of shared clonotypes between healthy human individuals. Whole-study results and caveats: Sample collection involved blood only; tissue repertoires are likely different. Sharing across four donors was highest in naive CD4 (approximately 5%) and lowest in memory CD8 (around 0.4%). Generally, estimated richness proved larger in naive subsets than it did in memory subsets.

A note on this clone: Its antigen is undetermined.

Deep-level settings were used for running the assay. The data were produced by immunoSEQ multiplex PCR, yet TCRdb's version contains in-frame clones alone and is incomplete. The table has nearly 750,000 clones, over 55% seen once; the top ten hold about 1.8%. This CDR3 is 14 amino acids long. Germline assignment: CDR1 MNHEY and CDR2 SMNVEV (reference sequence). V was cut by 4 bases and J by 4 bases, with 13 bases left in between. Sequenced: memory CD4+ T cells sorted from blood. Described subset: CD45RA-negative fraction. This TCR was sampled from a woman aged 25 to 39 in good health. V usage is TRBV27 and J usage is TRBJ2-5; tentative D call: TRBD1 (6 bases). The chain's CDR3 is CASSSRTVLETQYF. In DNA form, the CDR3 reads TGTGCCAGCAGTTCCCGGACAGTCTTAGAGACCCAGTACTTC.